This record concerns one T cell receptor (beta chain) sequence. These data come from a study of T cell responses to AZD1222 COVID-19 vaccine. The method was immunoSEQ multiplex PCR; TCRdb's version includes in-frame clones alone and lacks a portion of them. Among about 92,000 clones listed, around 93% were seen once. V dropped 5 bases and J dropped 2; count of bases not matched to a gene: 8. CDR1 is SGHTA and CDR2 is FQGNSA in the germline V gene. The CDR3 is 15 residues long. The source material was peripheral blood, sampled on day 0 of AZD1222 vaccination. The sequence was obtained from an adult in good health. The chain links TRBV7-2 to TRBJ2-5; TRBD1 agrees at 7 bases. CDR3 nucleotides: TGTGCCAGCAGCCAGGGACAGAGGAGGCAAGAGACCCAGTACTTC. Its protein is CASSQGQRRQETQYF.